Presented here are 14 T cell receptor beta chains from one specimen sequenced in a study of CD8 T cells in Susac syndrome. An input of roughly 0.45 to 1 ug of RNA was subjected to reverse transcription using random hexamers. TCRdb reanalysed the immunoSEQ multiplex PCR reads using MiXCR and keeps one entry per CDR3 protein. The sample yields under 200,000 distinct CDR3 sequences, around 94% seen once. The sample consisted of CD4+ T cells from PBMCs. These TCRs come from a human donor in good health.

The V call is TRBV9, the J call TRBJ1-6; TRBD1 aligns across 7 bases. Trimming removed 2 bases from V and 8 bases from J; junction bases left unmatched: 4. Germline lookup yields CDR1 SGDLS and CDR2 YYNGEE. This CDR3 has 14 amino acids. CDR3 in DNA: TGTGCCAGCAGCGTCACAGGGACAGATTCACCCCTCCACTTT. Translating gives CASSVTGTDSPLHF. The variable domain in full, completed from reference TRBV9 and TRBJ1-6, reads DSGVTQTPKHLITATGQRVTLRCSPRSGDLSVYWYQQSLDQGLQFLIQYYNGEERAKGNILERFSAQQFPDLHSELNLSSLELGDSALYFCASSVTGTDSPLHFGNGTRLTVT.

The rearrangement joins TRBV20-1 to TRBJ2-5; 7 bases are shared with TRBD2. V shed 6 bases, J shed 1 base, and the junction held 5 bases outside the gene matches. CDR1 is DFQATT and CDR2 is SNEGSKA in the germline V gene (reference sequence). The CDR3 is 13 amino acids. In nucleotides, the CDR3 is TGCAGTGCCCAGACTAGCCCCCAAGAGACCCAGTACTTC. Amino acid sequence: CSAQTSPQETQYF.

A single count supports this clonotype. This rearrangement joins TRBV28 to TRBJ2-7; D remains unclear. This CDR3 spans 15 amino acids. Per the germline V gene, CDR1 is MDHEN and CDR2 is SYDVKM. Between the trimmed V and J ends, which lost 3 bases and 4 bases, there was a span of 16 bases. CDR3 region: CASSFAAVGPYEQYF. CDR3 nucleotide sequence: TGTGCCAGCAGTTTCGCAGCTGTAGGGCCTTACGAGCAGTACTTC.

This chain uses TRBV3-1 with TRBJ1-2; 7 nucleotides match TRBD1. V lost 1 base to trimming and J lost 5 bases; unmatched junction nucleotides: 4. The CDR3 loop spans 14 amino acids. CDR1 is LGHDT and CDR2 is YNNKEL in the germline V gene (reference sequence). The CDR3 is CASSQADRAYGYTF. DNA of the CDR3: TGTGCCAGCAGCCAAGCAGACAGGGCTTATGGCTACACCTTC.

The count of this clonotype is one. As DNA, the CDR3 is TGCAGTGCTAGCCTAGAGAACACTGAAGCTTTCTTT. Its translation is CSASLENTEAFF. The genes are TRBV20-1 and TRBJ1-1, with no clear D. V was clipped by 3 bases and J by 1 base, with 6 bases between them. Germline-derived CDR1 and CDR2 are DFQATT and SNEGSKA (reference sequence). The CDR3 runs 12 residues.

The chain couples TRBV6-2 or TRBV6-3 to TRBJ1-2, with 10 bases lining up with TRBD1. Germline-derived CDR1 and CDR2 are MNHEY and SVGEGT. V trimming: 4 bases; J trimming: 2 bases; junction bases outside the gene matches: 10. CDR3 length: 17 amino acids. CDR3 sequence reads: CASSFPRDRGKNYGYTF. For the CDR3, the DNA is TGTGCCAGCAGTTTCCCTCGGGACAGGGGAAAGAACTATGGCTACACCTTC.

The rearrangement links TRBV7-9 to TRBJ2-1, with D maybe TRBD2 (5 bases). This CDR3 contains 15 residues. The V gene's germline CDR1 is SEHNR and CDR2 FQNEAQ (reference sequence). V lost 5 bases, J lost 3 bases, and 14 bases lay in between. CDR3 loop: CASSPSRARYNEQFF. CDR3 bases: TGTGCCAGCAGCCCTTCGAGGGCCCGCTACAATGAGCAGTTCTTC.

The chain carries TRBV5-1 and TRBJ2-5; D may be TRBD1 or TRBD2 (6 bases each). Deletions cut 3 bases from V and 7 bases from J, with 16 bases between. Germline lookup yields CDR1 SGHRS and CDR2 YFSETQ. This CDR3 contains 14 residues. CDR3 DNA: TGCGCCAGCAGCTGGGGGGCCGGAGGAGCGACCCAGTACTTC. Amino acids: CASSWGAGGATQYF.

The chain carries TRBV7-2 and TRBJ2-7; D is unresolved. V was cut by 5 bases and J by 7 bases, with 18 bases left in between. The germline V gene has CDR1 SGHTA and CDR2 FQGNSA. The CDR3 consists of 14 residues. The CDR3 region has the DNA TGTGCCAGCAGCAACCGGGCCTCACACCAGGAGCAGTACTTC. This encodes CASSNRASHQEQYF.

The chain has TRBV29-1 and TRBJ2-3; D unclear. With 7 bases removed from V and 2 bases from J, the gap between germline ends came to 13 bases. The CDR3 covers 13 residues. Germline loops: CDR1 SQVTM, CDR2 ANQGSEA. The CDR3 sequence is CSARTVDTDTQYF. The CDR3, as DNA: TGCAGCGCCAGAACAGTGGACACAGATACGCAGTATTTT.

The J gene is TRBJ1-6, the V gene TRBV7-9; D ambiguous. CDR1 SEHNR and CDR2 FQNEAQ come from the germline V gene (reference sequence). The V and J ends lost 7 bases and 13 bases respectively, with 17 bases between them. The CDR3 sequence is 13 residues long. The CDR3 coding sequence is TGTGCCAGCAACTCTTTTCTGCTGCTGCCCCTCCACTTT. This sequence encodes CASNSFLLLPLHF.

J is TRBJ1-6 and V is TRBV12-3 or TRBV12-4, with a tentative D call TRBD1 (6 bases). The CDR3 extends over 16 amino acids. Trimming removed 3 bases at V and 3 bases at J, with 12 bases between. The DNA for the CDR3 is TGTGCCAGCAGTTTTGTCGGGGGACACTATAATTCACCCCTCCACTTT. As protein: CASSFVGGHYNSPLHF.

J is TRBJ1-1 and V is TRBV19; tentative D call: TRBD1 (5 bases). CDR1 is LNHDA, CDR2 SQIVND, per germline (reference sequence). Trimming took 6 bases from V and 0 from J, leaving 14 bases between them. This CDR3 comprises 15 residues. CDR3 DNA sequence: TGTGCCAGTAGGATGGGACGGATGTTGAACACTGAAGCTTTCTTT. Its translation is CASRMGRMLNTEAFF.

V gene TRBV29-1 combines with J gene TRBJ2-1; TRBD1 is a possible D gene (5 bases). The germline V gene encodes CDR1 SQVTM and CDR2 ANQGSEA. The CDR3 has 12 residues. V was clipped by 0 bases and J by 11 bases, with 11 bases between them. CDR3 sequence reads: CSVEDTGNQQFF. The CDR3 coding sequence is TGCAGCGTTGAAGATACAGGAAATCAGCAGTTCTTC.